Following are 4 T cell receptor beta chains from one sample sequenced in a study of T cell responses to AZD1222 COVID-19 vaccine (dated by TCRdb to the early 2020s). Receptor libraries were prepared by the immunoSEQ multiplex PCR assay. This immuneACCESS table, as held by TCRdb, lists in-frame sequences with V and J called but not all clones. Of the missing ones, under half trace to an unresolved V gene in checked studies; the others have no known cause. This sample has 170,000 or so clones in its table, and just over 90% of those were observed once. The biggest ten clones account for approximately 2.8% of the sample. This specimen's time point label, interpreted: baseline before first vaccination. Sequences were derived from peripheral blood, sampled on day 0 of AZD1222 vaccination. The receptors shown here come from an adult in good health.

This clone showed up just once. The CDR3 protein is CASRKSPRGADTQYF. Written as DNA, the CDR3 is TGTGCCAGCAGAAAATCGCCCCGGGGGGCAGATACGCAGTATTTT. J is TRBJ2-3 and V is TRBV7-3, with 7 bases lining up with TRBD2. The germline CDR1 and CDR2 sequences are SGHTA and FQGTGA. V dropped 6 bases and J dropped 4; count of bases not matched to a gene: 10. CDR3 length: 15 residues.

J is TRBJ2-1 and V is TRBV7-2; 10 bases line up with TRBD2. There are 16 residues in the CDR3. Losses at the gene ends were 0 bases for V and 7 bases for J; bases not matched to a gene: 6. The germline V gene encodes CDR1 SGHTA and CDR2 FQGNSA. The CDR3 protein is CASSLASGGANNEQFF. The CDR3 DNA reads TGTGCCAGCAGCTTAGCCAGCGGGGGGGCCAATAATGAGCAGTTCTTC.

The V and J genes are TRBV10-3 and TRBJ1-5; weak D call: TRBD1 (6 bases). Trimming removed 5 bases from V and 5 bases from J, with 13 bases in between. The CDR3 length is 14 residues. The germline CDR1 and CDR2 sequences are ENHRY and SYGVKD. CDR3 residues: CAISRTAADQPQHF. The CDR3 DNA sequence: TGTGCCATCAGTCGGACAGCGGCCGATCAGCCCCAGCATTTT.

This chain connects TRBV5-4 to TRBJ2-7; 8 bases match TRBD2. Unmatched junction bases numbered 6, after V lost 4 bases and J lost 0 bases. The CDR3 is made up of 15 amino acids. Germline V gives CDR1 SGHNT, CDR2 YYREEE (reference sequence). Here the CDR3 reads CASSRGGTSSYEQYF. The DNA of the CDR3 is TGTGCCAGCAGCCGTGGGGGGACTAGCTCCTACGAGCAGTACTTC.